This T cell receptor beta chain was captured in a study of cytomegalovirus exposure and HLA in healthy donors. Whole-study context: HLA-typed donors were the source of about 85 million unique TCRs held in an early data release. Study-level findings and limits: Data from an earlier analysis indicated that most TCR beta V segments were productive either about 87% or about 30% of the time.

Notes on this clone: Its antigen is unidentified.

V was shortened by 5 bases and J by 8 bases, with 15 bases between the two germline ends. Germline CDR1 and CDR2: SGHTA and FQGNSA. This CDR3 has 14 residues. The PCR made use of 60 Vbeta and 13 Jbeta primers. Clones were read by immunoSEQ multiplex PCR, and TCRdb kept only the in-frame ones, dropping some. The sample lists about 160,000 clones; 75% to 85% were seen once. This sequence originates from a man over 45 in good health and CMV-seropositive. The chain links TRBV7-2 to TRBJ1-4; D unclear. The specimen sequenced was PBMCs. The CDR3 loop is CASSRGPNREKLFF. CDR3 nucleotide sequence: TGTGCCAGCAGCCGCGGGCCCAATCGGGAAAAACTGTTTTTT.